The 2 T cell receptor beta chains reported below all come from one sample, sequenced in a study of shared clonotypes between healthy human individuals. Clones were sequenced by immunoSEQ multiplex PCR, and TCRdb holds only the in-frame ones, with some missing. The profile covers hundreds of thousands of clones, with about 78% appearing a single time and under 2% taken by the ten largest. Sequencing was carried out using memory CD4+ T cells sorted from blood. Specified subset: CD45RA-negative fraction. The receptors originated from a woman aged 25 to 45 in good health.

This clone has only a few counts. The V and J genes are TRBV14 and TRBJ1-3; D is unclear. The germline V gene encodes CDR1 SGHDN and CDR2 FVKESK. This CDR3 has 14 amino acids. Trimming took off 0 bases at V and 7 bases at J, with 10 bases between the two ends. This CDR3 is CASSQDFSRNTIYF. In nucleotides, the CDR3 is TGTGCCAGCAGCCAAGACTTTAGCCGGAACACCATATATTTT. Based on the CDR3 plus reference TRBV14 and TRBJ1-3, the full variable domain is EAGVTQFPSHSVIEKGQTVTLRCDPISGHDNLYWYRRVMGKEIKFLLHFVKESKQDESGMPNNRFLAERTGGTYSTLKVQPAELEDSGVYFCASSQDFSRNTIYFGEGSWLTVV.

This clone was seen a single time. The chain employs TRBV7-2 and TRBJ2-2; 10 bases match TRBD1. The CDR3 extends over 15 amino acids. After removal of 5 bases from V and 2 bases from J, the junction contained 2 bases not matched to a gene. Germline CDR1 is SGHTA and CDR2 is FQGNSA. CDR3 region: CASSDRGLNTGELFF. CDR3 coding DNA: TGTGCCAGCAGCGACAGGGGGCTAAACACCGGGGAGCTGTTTTTT.